This T cell receptor (beta chain) is drawn from a study of blood T cell repertoires in COVID-19 (dated by TCRdb to 2018 to 2021). Regarding the research as a whole: Samples covering the acute and convalescent phases of COVID-19 were provided by collaborators in the United States, Italy and Spain. The material from the prospective study consisted of cDNA or gDNA derived from T cells, B-cell-depleted T cells, or PBMCs. Deeply sampled blood TCRbeta repertoires from subjects exposed to, actively infected with, or recovered from COVID-19 were included in the dataset. The repertoires were released in a freely available public database meant as a resource for research on the immune response to SARS-CoV-2. The samples were drawn from two sources: the first 160 participants of the ongoing ImmuneRACE study, and 1,254 subjects contributed by 6 global collaborators. The sample metadata nearly always contained a de-identified subject ID, COVID-19 status, age in years and sex. Where HLA class I and class II types were available, the types were taken from metadata supplied by the sample provider, not from assay-based typing.

The germline V gene yields SGDLS for CDR1 and YYNGEE for CDR2. The CDR3 runs 15 amino acids, cysteine and phenylalanine included. Solely the CDR3 DNA is kept, with 45 bases framed from the first base. V is trimmed back by 3 bases and J by 7 bases, and the junction contains 1 base that no gene match accounts for. The immunoSEQ Assay, a bias-controlled multiplex PCR, was used to amplify TCRbeta CDR3 regions from genomic DNA. Per the authors' processing: Nucleated cell counts per sample were estimated from amplification of reference gene primers within the assay. To quantify the absolute abundance of each unique TCRbeta CDR3 rearrangement, sequence reads were collapsed and filtered. For each sample, productive Simpson clonality was calculated as the square root of Simpson's diversity index across productive rearrangements. TCRdb's version of the immuneACCESS table is confined to in-frame rearrangements and falls short of the full clone set. An unresolved V gene accounts for under half of the shortfall where checked; the remainder is of unknown origin. Clone size and V and J calls were adopted from that table, with D and trimming inferred from the DNA. The sample profile shows about 520,000 clones; roughly 85% of them were found once. The top ten clonotypes cover roughly 3.1% of the sample.

Findings and caveats that apply to the study as a whole: The amount of clinical and demographic metadata varied by source and participant and was provided uncurated.

Collaborating institutions collected whole blood in K2EDTA tubes following their own protocols. For TCRbeta analysis, collaborator samples were shipped as frozen whole blood, as isolated PBMCs, or as DNA extracted from either sample type. Comment on this clone: Its cognate antigen has yet to be identified. The record has no base qualities; no much larger clone is one base away.

The receptor was isolated from a human donor in a cohort sampled during active COVID-19. The sequence is built from TRBV9 and TRBJ2-1; TRBD2 matches 16 bases in the middle. The sample was peripheral blood. The CDR3 region has the sequence CASSGGLAGGNEQFF. The DNA sequence is given as TGTGCCAGCAGCGGGGGACTAGCGGGAGGGAATGAGCAGTTCTTC.